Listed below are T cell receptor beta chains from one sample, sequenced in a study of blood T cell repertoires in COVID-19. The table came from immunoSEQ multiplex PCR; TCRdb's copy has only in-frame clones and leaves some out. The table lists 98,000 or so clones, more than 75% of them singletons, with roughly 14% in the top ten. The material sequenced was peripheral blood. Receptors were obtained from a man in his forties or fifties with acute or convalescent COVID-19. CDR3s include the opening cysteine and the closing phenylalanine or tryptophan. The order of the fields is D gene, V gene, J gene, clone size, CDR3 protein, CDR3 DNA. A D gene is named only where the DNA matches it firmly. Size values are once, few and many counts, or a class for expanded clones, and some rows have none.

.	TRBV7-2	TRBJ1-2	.	CASSPPPGVDYGYTF	TGTGCCAGCAGCCCCCCCCCAGGGGTTGACTATGGCTACACCTTC
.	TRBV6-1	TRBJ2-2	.	CASSVQGGGLTGELFF	TGTGCCAGCAGTGTACAGGGAGGGGGGTTGACCGGGGAGCTGTTTTTT
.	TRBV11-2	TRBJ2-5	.	CASSLVASSETQYF	TGTGCCAGCAGCTTAGTGGCTAGTTCGGAGACCCAGTACTTC
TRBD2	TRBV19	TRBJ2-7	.	CASSMGPAGVSEQYF	TGTGCCAGTAGTATGGGGCCAGCGGGAGTAAGCGAGCAGTACTTC
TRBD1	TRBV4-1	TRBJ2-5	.	CASSPRDSVQETQYF	TGCGCCAGCAGCCCTCGGGACAGCGTCCAAGAGACCCAGTACTTC
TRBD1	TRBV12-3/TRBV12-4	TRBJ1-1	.	CASSPTGGGEAFF	TGTGCCAGCAGTCCGACAGGGGGAGGTGAAGCTTTCTTT
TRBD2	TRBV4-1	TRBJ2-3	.	CASSQYGFSGGGDTQYF	TGCGCCAGCAGTCAATACGGCTTCTCGGGAGGGGGGGATACGCAGTATTTT
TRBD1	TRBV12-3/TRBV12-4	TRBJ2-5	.	CASSPGTEETQYF	TGTGCCAGCAGTCCAGGGACAGAAGAGACCCAGTACTTC
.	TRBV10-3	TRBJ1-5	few	CAISEAGNQPQHF	TGTGCCATCAGTGAGGCGGGGAATCAGCCCCAGCATTTT
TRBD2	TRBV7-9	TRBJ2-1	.	CASSFGTSGEQFF	TGTGCCAGCAGCTTTGGGACTAGCGGAGAGCAGTTCTTC
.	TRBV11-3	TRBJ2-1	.	CASSLELADPNEQFF	TGTGCCAGCAGCTTAGAACTAGCTGATCCCAATGAGCAGTTCTTC
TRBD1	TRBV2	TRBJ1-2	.	CAAMRQGSGYTF	TGTGCCGCAATGAGACAGGGGAGTGGCTACACCTTC
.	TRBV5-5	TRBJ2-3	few	CASSLATGLRTDTQYF	TGTGCCAGCAGCTTGGCGACGGGACTCCGCACAGATACGCAGTATTTT
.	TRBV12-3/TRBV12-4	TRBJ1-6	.	CASSLARNSPLHF	TGTGCCAGCAGTTTAGCGCGAAATTCACCCCTCCACTTT